The clone carrying this T cell receptor beta chain was observed at least ten times. Its antigen is currently unknown. This entry comes from a study of neurological immune-mediated disorders. The cDNA was generated by 5'RACE with 10-nucleotide random UMIs. A single record per CDR3 protein comes from TCRdb applying MiXCR to the 5' RACE reads. The data contain approximately 50,000 distinct CDR3 sequences, around 10% of them singletons. Study-wide results and limits: CDR3 amino acid sequences of expanded clones were not shared across subjects, a result suggesting private repertoires in all groups.

Unsorted libraries were generated from 2 million PBMCs held at -80 degrees C. The source material was PBMCs. The clonotype was recovered from a man between 65 and 80 years old with HTLV-1-associated myelopathy (HAM/TSP).

CDR3 sequence reads: CASSLTRASGRAGEQFF. The CDR3 coding sequence is TGTGCCAGCAGCTTGACCCGTGCTAGCGGGAGGGCCGGGGAGCAGTTCTTC. The chain carries TRBV11-2 and TRBJ2-1; 12 bases match TRBD2. V shed 3 bases and J 10 bases; nucleotides not matched to a gene: 13. This CDR3 spans 17 amino acids. Germline V gene sequence: CDR1 SGHAT, CDR2 FQNNGV.